This T cell receptor (beta chain) was identified during a study of graft-versus-host responses after intestinal transplantation (dated by TCRdb to the early 2020s). The study in broad terms: The transplants that recipients got were multivisceral, liver-intestinal, or isolated intestinal. Every recipient was given anti-thymocyte globulin induction, then maintenance tacrolimus and steroids for 2 to 4 years. After intestinal transplantation, graft-versus-host and host-versus-graft alloreactive T cell clones were followed in the graft, circulation and bone marrow using bulk TCR-beta CDR3 sequencing. Alloreactive clones were identified by sequencing pre-transplant mixed lymphocyte reaction products and comparing these products with unstimulated pre-transplant donor and recipient T cells. The cohort enrolled about two dozen intestinal transplant recipients including one retransplant, and a few patients lacking pretransplant specimens were excluded. Donor T cell macrochimerism was defined as a peak of at least 4% donor T cells among recipient peripheral blood mononuclear cells. Rather than being sequenced by the commercial service, samples from a few later patients were sequenced in-house on an Illumina MiSeq and processed with MiXCR. The research as a whole found: Early after transplant, peak levels of circulating GvH clones were associated with declines in HvG clones. The conclusions were limited by the relatively low number and heterogeneity of the intestinal transplant patients. In the allografts of patients with donor T cell macrochimerism, GvH to HvG T cell clonal ratios were high. GvH clones were detected in recipient bone marrow, and some appeared earlier in ileal mucosa or blood, consistent with an intestinal mucosal origin.

V is trimmed back by 3 bases and J by 2 bases, and the junction contains 3 bases that no gene match accounts for. The CDR1 and CDR2 encoded by the germline V gene are KGHSH and LQKENI. The CDR3 spans 16 residues, from the cysteine through the phenylalanine. Only the CDR3 DNA is retained, 48 bases long and in frame from the first base. Intraepithelial and lamina propria lymphocytes were isolated from graft specimens using dithiothreitol, EDTA incubations and collagenase D digestion. Bulk TCR-beta sequencing was performed on serial intestinal graft biopsy specimens collected as late as 600 days after transplant. The library was obtained by the immunoSEQ multiplex PCR assay. High-throughput TCR-beta CDR3 sequencing of genomic DNA from most patients was performed by Adaptive Biotechnologies. Regarding the original processing steps: Adaptive's ImmunoSEQ software supplied the TCR sequencing data for around 19 patients, while MiXCR and VDJtools were used to process three other patients. CDR3 nucleotide sequences shared by donor and recipient were removed because the origin of these sequences could not be assigned. Alloreactive clones required at least 2-fold expansion over unstimulated cells and minimum CFSE-low frequency of 0.002% (template counts) or 0.001% (read counts). Mappable clones were those detected in sequenced pre-transplant spleen, lymph node, or MLR CFSE-low populations of the donor or recipient. Cumulative frequency of alloreactive clones was calculated as a percentage of all sequences weighted by copy number. TCRdb's version of the immuneACCESS table is confined to in-frame rearrangements and falls short of the full clone set. An unresolved V gene accounts for under half of the shortfall where checked; the remainder is of unknown origin. V, J and clone size were drawn from that table, and D and trimming were deduced from the DNA. This sample gives 10,000 to 15,000 clones in total; about 68% of them show up just once. The ten most abundant clones make up roughly 4.3% of the sample.

Details on this clone: Its antigen is still unknown. Base qualities are not at hand, and no much larger clone is one base apart.

The V and J genes are TRBV18 and TRBJ2-1; TRBD1 lines up with 11 middle nucleotides. Source: ileum tissue, taken more than 140 days after intestinal transplantation. The sequence was collected from a human patient who received an intestinal transplant, so some T cells may come from the graft donor. The DNA reads as follows: TGTGCCAGCTCACCCTCGGGACAGGGGGCCTACAATGAGCAGTTCTTC. Its translation reads: CASSPSGQGAYNEQFF.